This T cell receptor (beta chain) was captured by sequencing in a study of blood T cell repertoires in COVID-19. This table comes from immunoSEQ multiplex PCR, and its TCRdb copy is limited to in-frame clones, with some not included. Of roughly 450,000 clones listed, 90% are singletons. Trimming shortened V by 6 bases and J by 3 bases, and 12 bases separated the two germline ends. CDR1 MNHEY and CDR2 SMNVEV come from the germline V gene (reference sequence). This CDR3 spans 14 amino acids. V and J are TRBV27 and TRBJ1-5; a possible D gene is TRBD1 (5 bases). This receptor was identified in a man between 18 and 35 years old who had recovered from COVID-19. Input material: PBMCs or T cells enriched from blood (not recorded which). Here the CDR3 reads CASSSGFPNQPQHF. The CDR3 region has the DNA TGTGCCAGCAGCTCAGGGTTTCCCAATCAGCCCCAGCATTTT.